This section outlines one TCR beta chain sequence together with its context. Its antigen is currently not known. Base qualities are missing; no much larger clone stands one base away. This specimen belongs to a study of blood T cells in healthy people across ages (dated by TCRdb to about 2015). As for the study more broadly: Template switching captured roughly one uniquely barcoded TCR beta cDNA molecule per two T cells in model experiments. To avoid experimental bias, donors of different ages were randomly spread across the sequencing lanes. Two additional independent replicas of 1 million unique cDNA reads from the same blood draw were analyzed for two donors (one aged 18 to 30 and one aged 80 or older). Donors were grouped into four age groups: young (average roughly 16 years), middle-aged (over 35), aged (62) and long-lived (about 90). The study measured age-related changes in TCR beta repertoire diversity using deep sequencing normalized with unique cDNA molecular identifiers.

General study outcomes and caveats: Observed TCR beta diversity per million T cells fell roughly linearly with age, and a significant reduction was already apparent by age around 39. Because donor CMV infection status was unknown, age-related changes in expanded clonotypes were potentially confounded. Total diversity estimates from one million sequenced T cells were considered lower bounds and underestimates. A strong correlation was found between observed TCR beta diversity and the percentage of naive T cells measured by flow cytometry. Conclusive comparison of naive and antigen-experienced compartments was prevented by the profiling of bulk unsorted PBMCs. The long-lived group showed more naive CD4+ T cells, fewer expanded clones and increased TCR diversity than the aged group, suggesting age selection.

Including the terminal cysteine and phenylalanine, the CDR3 comprises 17 residues. Only the CDR3 portion is preserved as DNA: 51 bases, with reading frame beginning at the first base. CDR1 and CDR2 (KGHSH, LQKENI) derive from the germline V gene. V sheds 6 bases and J sheds 4 bases, leaving 19 bases between their ends. Systemically healthy Caucasian individuals from Russia, 35 to 50 in total and aged about 6 to 95 years, were included as donors. Ten milliliters of peripheral blood were collected from each donor into EDTA-treated Vacutainer tubes. PBMCs were isolated by Ficoll-Paque density-gradient centrifugation, with at least 6.5 million obtained per sample. Trizol reagent was used to extract total RNA from PBMCs, with at least 5.5 micrograms per sample. For every donor, an aliquot of PBMCs went through flow cytometry to measure the percentages of naive CD45RAhigh/CD27high T cells. Preparation of the library involved 5' RACE. Reads for this sample came from an Illumina HiSeq 2500. The second PCR ran for roughly 7 to 11 cycles and used a J-beta primer mix along with a sample-barcoded 5' primer. A template-switch 5' adaptor carrying 12 random nucleotides introduced a unique molecular identifier onto each TCR beta cDNA molecule. At least 2.5 million CDR3-containing paired-end reads were obtained from each sample. First-strand cDNA synthesis was performed from all RNA using the Mint cDNA synthesis kit, with priming by a TRBC-specific oligonucleotide. Following uracil-DNA glycosylase treatment, all cDNA underwent a first 18-cycle PCR with the universal primers M1SS and BC2_uni_R. Under the source paper's analysis protocol: For normalization, 1 million high-quality reads were randomly selected from each sample, with every read carrying a distinct molecular identifier. Reads sharing molecular identifiers were discarded rather than binned into consensus sequences. CDR3 identification, clonotype clustering and error correction used MiTCR with a Q25 quality threshold and the strictest error-elimination algorithm. A nonparametric unseen species model using Euler transformation provided a lower-bound estimate of total TCR beta diversity. TCRdb redid the processing of the public reads, applying fastp at Q25 and MiXCR, and retained in-frame beta chains. A single entry per CDR3 protein holds the most common genes and DNA from its merged rows. These V and J calls rely on TCRdb rather than the paper's analysis. The sample table records 650,000 to 700,000 distinct CDR3 sequences; around 52% of these occur just once. The ten largest account for about 13% of the sample.

The sequence joins TRBV18 to TRBJ2-6; too little of a D gene remains to name it. The sample comprised blood. The TCR comes from a woman of 80 years or more in good health. The CDR3 region has the sequence CASSREPILVGANVLTF. The DNA sequence is TGTGCCAGCTCTCGAGAGCCCATACTGGTCGGGGCCAACGTCCTGACTTTC.